This TCR beta chain was profiled in a study of T cells after yellow fever vaccination. Trimming cost V 7 bases and J 4 bases, with 5 bases left between them. CDR3 size: 12 residues. The V gene's germline CDR1 is SEHNR and CDR2 FQNEAQ (reference sequence). The study, taken as a whole, reports: The secondary response was weaker but peaked faster, day 5 versus 15.

TCR cDNA was made by 5'RACE template switching, adding a universal primer site and UMIs. Each CDR3 protein gets one entry after TCRdb re-called the 5' RACE reads with MiXCR. The table has 550,000 to 750,000 distinct CDR3 sequences, approximately 15% seen once. Worth noting for this clonotype: Antigen unknown.

The sequence was obtained from a man younger than 45 who received the YFV17D yellow fever vaccine. Sequencing used PBMCs, obtained on the day of the yellow fever booster vaccination. This chain connects TRBV7-9 to TRBJ2-6; D gene uncertain. The CDR3 here is CASTVGANVLTF. In DNA form, the CDR3 reads TGTGCCAGCACCGTCGGGGCCAACGTCCTGACTTTC.